Sequencing of this T cell receptor beta chain was carried out in a study of T-cell reconstitution after alpha-beta-depleted transplantation in children (TCRdb year 2016). About the study as a whole: T-cell immune reconstitution after TCRalphabeta/CD19-depleted allogeneic hematopoietic cell transplantation in children was quantitatively tracked in the study by means of TCR repertoire profiling.

The sample's treatment or condition, from its label and the paper: allogeneic hematopoietic cell transplantation with graft depleted of TCRalphabeta T cells and CD19 B cells. The transplant recipients were children given TCRalphabeta/CD19-depleted allogeneic hematopoietic cell grafts. Libraries were built with PCR. Sequencing was performed on an Illumina HiSeq 2500. Molecular barcoding was employed in the preparation of TCR libraries, with unique molecular identifiers being used to normalize TCRbeta repertoire quantification. TCRdb reworked the public reads: Q25 trimming with fastp, MiXCR clone assembly, productive beta chains retained. A single entry per CDR3 protein holds the most common genes and DNA from its merged rows. For this sample there are about 600,000 distinct CDR3 sequences; under 15% appear just once. The ten biggest clones cover over 2% of the sample. The CDR3 measures 14 amino acids from cysteine to phenylalanine. Only CDR3 DNA is held: 42 bases, read in frame from base 1. V trim: 5 bases; J trim: 6 bases; unmatched bases: 8. In the germline V gene, CDR1 corresponds to SGHTA and CDR2 to FQGNSA.

Overall study outcomes, separate from this receptor: The apparently early alphabetaT-cell count recovery about two months after transplant was reportedly dependent on only several hundred rapidly expanded clones derived from non-depleted graft cells. Over the following months the frequencies of hyperexpanded clones went down, and after one year T-cell counts and TCRbeta diversity were mostly credited to newly produced T cells. The high TCRbeta diversity at day 60 in some patients was ascribed to recipient T cells and intrathymic progenitors that had survived conditioning.

This clonotype was seen only a few times. There is no known antigen for this receptor. The sample holds no much larger clone one base away, and base qualities are not on file. The receptor was isolated from a male patient younger than 18 who had a stem cell transplant for acute myeloid leukemia, so the T cells may come from the graft donor. Recombination connected TRBV7-2 to TRBJ1-1; 8 junctional bases match TRBD1. Sequencing used PBMCs, mostly from graft donor cells, obtained 360 days after TCRalphabeta/CD19-depleted stem cell transplant. The DNA reads TGTGCCAGCAGCCGACAGGGGTTTTATTCTGAAGCTTTCTTT. Translated, this gives CASSRQGFYSEAFF. With the portions outside the CDR3 filled from the reference TRBV7-2 and TRBJ1-1 genes, the complete variable region becomes GAGVSQSPSNKVTEKGKDVELRCDPISGHTALYWYRQSLGQGLEFLIYFQGNSAPDKSGLPSDRFSAERTGGSVSTLTIQRTQQEDSAVYLCASSRQGFYSEAFFGQGTRLTVV.